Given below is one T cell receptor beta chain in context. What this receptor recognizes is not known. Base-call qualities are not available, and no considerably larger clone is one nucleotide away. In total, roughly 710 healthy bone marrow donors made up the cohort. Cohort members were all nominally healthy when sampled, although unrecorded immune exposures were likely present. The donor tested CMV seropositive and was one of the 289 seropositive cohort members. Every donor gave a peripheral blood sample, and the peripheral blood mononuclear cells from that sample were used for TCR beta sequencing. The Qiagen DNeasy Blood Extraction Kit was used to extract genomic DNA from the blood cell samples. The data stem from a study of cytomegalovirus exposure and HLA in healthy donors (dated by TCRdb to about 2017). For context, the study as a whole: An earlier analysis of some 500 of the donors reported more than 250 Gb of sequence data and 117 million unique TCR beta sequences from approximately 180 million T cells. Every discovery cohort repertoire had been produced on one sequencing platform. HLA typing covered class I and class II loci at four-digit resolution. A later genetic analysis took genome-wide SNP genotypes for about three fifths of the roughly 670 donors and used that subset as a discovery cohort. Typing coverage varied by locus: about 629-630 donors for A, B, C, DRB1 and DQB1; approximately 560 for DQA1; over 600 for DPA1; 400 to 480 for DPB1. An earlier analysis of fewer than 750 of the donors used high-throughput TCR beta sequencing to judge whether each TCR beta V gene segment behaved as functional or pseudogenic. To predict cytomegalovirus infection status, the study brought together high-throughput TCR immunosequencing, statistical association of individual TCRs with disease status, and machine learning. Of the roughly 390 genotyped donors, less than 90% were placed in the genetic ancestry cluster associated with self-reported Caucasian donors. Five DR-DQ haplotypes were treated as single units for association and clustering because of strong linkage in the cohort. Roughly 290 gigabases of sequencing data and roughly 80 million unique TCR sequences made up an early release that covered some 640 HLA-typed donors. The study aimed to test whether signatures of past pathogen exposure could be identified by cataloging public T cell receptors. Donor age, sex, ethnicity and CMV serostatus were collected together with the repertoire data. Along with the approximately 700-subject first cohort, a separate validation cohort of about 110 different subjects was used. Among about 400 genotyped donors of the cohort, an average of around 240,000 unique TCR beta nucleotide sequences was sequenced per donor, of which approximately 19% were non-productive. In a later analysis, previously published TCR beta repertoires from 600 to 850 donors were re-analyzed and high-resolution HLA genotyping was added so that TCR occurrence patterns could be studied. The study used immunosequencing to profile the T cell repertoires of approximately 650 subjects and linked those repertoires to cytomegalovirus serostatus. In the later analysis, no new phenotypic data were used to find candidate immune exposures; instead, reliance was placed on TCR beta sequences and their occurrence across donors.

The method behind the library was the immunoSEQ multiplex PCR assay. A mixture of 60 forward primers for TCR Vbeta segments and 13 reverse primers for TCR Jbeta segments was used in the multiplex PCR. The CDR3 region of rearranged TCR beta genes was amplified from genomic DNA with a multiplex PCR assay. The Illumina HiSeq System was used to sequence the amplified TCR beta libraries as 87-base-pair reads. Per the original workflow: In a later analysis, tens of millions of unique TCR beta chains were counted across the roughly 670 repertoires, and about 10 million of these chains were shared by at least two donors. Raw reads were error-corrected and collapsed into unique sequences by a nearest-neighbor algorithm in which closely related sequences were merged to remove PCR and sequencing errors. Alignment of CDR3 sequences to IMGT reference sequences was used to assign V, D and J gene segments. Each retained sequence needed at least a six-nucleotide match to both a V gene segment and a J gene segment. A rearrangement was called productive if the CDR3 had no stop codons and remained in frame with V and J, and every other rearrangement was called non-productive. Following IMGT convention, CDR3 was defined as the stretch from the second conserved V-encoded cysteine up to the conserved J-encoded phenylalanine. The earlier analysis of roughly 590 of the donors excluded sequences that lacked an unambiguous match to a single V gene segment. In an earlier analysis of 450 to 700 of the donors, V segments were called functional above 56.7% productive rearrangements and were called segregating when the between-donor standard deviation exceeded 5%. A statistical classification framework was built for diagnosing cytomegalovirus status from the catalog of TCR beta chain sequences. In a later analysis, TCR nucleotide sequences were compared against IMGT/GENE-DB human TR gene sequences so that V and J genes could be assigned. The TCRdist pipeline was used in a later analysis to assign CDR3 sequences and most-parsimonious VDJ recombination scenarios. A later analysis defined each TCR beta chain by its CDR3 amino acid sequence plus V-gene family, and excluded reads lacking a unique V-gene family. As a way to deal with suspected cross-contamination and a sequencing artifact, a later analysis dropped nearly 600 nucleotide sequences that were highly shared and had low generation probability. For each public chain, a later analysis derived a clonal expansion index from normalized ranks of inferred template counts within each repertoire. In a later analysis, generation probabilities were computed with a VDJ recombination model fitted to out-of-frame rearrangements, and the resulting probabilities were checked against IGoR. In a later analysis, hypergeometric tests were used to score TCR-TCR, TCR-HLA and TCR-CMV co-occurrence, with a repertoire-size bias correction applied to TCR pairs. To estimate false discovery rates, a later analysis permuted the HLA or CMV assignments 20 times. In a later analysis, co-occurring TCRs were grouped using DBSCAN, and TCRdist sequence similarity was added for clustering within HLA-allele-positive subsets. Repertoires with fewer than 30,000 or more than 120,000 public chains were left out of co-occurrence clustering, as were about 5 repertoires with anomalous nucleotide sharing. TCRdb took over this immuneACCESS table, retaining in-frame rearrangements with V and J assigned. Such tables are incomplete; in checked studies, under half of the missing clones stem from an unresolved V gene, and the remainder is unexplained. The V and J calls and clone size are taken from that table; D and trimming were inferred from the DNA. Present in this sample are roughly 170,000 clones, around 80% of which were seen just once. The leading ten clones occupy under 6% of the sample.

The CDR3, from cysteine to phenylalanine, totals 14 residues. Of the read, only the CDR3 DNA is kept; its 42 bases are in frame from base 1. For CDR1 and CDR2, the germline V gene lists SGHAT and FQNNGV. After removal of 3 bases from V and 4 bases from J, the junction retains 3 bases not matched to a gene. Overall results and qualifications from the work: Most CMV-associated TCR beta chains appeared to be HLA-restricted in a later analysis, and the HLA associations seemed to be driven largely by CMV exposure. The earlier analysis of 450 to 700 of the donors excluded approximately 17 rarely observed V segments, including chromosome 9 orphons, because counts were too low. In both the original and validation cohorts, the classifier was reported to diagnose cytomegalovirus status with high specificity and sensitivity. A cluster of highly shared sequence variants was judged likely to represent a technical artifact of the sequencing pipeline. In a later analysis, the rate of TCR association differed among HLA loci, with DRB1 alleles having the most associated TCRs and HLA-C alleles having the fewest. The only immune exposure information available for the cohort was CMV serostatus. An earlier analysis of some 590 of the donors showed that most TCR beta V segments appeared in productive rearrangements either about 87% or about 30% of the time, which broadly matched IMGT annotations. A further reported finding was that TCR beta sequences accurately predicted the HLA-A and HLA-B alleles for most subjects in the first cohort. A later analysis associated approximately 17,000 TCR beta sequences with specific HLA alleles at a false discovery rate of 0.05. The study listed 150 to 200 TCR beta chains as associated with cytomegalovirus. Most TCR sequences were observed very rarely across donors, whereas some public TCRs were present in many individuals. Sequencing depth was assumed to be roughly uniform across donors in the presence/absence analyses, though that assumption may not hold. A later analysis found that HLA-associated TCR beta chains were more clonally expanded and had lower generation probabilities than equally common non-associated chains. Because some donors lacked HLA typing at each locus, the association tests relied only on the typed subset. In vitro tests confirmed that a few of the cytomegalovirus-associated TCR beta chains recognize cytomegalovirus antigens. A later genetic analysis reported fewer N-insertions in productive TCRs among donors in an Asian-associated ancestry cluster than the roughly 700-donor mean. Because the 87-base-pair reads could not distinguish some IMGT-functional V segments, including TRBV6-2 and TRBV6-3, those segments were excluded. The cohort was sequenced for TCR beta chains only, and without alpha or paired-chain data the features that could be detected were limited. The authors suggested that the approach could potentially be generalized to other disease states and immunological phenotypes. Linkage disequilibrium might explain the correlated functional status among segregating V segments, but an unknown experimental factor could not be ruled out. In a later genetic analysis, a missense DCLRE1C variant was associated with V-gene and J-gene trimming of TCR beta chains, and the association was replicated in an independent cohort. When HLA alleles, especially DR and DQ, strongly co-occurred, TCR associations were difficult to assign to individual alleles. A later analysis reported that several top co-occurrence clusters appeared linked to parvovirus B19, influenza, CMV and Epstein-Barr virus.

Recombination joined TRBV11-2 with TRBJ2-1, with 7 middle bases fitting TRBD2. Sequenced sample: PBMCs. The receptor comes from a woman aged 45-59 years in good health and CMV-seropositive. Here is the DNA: TGTGCCAGCAGCTTTTACGGGGGGTACAATGAGCAGTTCTTC. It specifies CASSFYGGYNEQFF.